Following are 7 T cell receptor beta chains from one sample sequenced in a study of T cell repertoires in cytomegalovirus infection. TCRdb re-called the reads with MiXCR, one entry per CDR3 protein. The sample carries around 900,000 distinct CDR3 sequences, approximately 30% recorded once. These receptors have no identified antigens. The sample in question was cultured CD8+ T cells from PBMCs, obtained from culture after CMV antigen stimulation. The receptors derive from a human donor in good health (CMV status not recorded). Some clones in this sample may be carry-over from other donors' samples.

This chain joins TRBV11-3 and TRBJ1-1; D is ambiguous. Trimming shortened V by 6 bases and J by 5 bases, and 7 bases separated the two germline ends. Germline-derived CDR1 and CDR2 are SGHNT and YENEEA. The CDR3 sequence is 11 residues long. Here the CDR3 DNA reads TGTGCCAGCAGACCCGCGACTGAAGCTTTCTTT. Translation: CASRPATEAFF.

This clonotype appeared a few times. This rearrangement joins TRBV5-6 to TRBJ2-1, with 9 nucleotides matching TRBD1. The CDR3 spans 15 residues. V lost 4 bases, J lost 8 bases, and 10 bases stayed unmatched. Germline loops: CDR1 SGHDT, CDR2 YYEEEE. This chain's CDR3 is CASSGSGQGSDEQFF. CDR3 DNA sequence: TGTGCCAGCAGCGGGTCCGGACAGGGGAGCGATGAGCAGTTCTTC. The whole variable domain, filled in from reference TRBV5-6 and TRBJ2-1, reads DAGVTQSPTHLIKTRGQQVTLRCSPKSGHDTVSWYQQALGQGPQFIFQYYEEEERQRGNFPDRFSGHQFPNYSSELNVNALLLGDSALYLCASSGSGQGSDEQFFGPGTRLTVL.

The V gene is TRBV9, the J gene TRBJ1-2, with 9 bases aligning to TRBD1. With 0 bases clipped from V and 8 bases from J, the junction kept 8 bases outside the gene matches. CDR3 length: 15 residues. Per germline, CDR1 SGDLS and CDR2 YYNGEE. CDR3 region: CASSVARDRVFGYTF. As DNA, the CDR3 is TGTGCCAGCAGCGTAGCGCGGGACAGGGTGTTCGGCTACACCTTC.

This CDR3 is CASSLAHREITDTQYF. The CDR3 coding sequence is TGTGCCAGCAGCTTAGCTCACAGGGAGATCACAGATACGCAGTATTTT. The J gene is TRBJ2-3, the V gene TRBV7-8; a weak D match, TRBD1 (6 bases). Trimming removed 0 bases from V and 2 bases from J, with 12 bases in between. The CDR3 extends over 16 amino acids. CDR1 and CDR2 (germline): SGHVS, FQNEAQ.

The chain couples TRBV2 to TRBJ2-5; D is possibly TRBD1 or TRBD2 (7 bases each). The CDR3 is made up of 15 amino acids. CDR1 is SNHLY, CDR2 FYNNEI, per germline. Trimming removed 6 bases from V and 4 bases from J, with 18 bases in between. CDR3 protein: CASRTSRGELETQYF. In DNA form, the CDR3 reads TGTGCCAGCAGGACTAGCAGGGGGGAATTAGAGACCCAGTACTTC.

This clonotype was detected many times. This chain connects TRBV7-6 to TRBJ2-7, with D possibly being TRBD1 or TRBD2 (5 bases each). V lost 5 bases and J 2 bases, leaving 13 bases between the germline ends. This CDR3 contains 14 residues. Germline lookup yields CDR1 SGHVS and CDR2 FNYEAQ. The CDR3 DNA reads TGTGCCAGCAGCCCCCGACTGGGGGCCTACGAGCAGTACTTC. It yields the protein CASSPRLGAYEQYF.

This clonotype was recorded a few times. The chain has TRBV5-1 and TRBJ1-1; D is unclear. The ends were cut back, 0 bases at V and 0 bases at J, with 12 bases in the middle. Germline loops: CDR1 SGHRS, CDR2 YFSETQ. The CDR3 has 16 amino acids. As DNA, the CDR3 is TGCGCCAGCAGCTTGGACAGCCTACGCTTGAACACTGAAGCTTTCTTT. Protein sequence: CASSLDSLRLNTEAFF.